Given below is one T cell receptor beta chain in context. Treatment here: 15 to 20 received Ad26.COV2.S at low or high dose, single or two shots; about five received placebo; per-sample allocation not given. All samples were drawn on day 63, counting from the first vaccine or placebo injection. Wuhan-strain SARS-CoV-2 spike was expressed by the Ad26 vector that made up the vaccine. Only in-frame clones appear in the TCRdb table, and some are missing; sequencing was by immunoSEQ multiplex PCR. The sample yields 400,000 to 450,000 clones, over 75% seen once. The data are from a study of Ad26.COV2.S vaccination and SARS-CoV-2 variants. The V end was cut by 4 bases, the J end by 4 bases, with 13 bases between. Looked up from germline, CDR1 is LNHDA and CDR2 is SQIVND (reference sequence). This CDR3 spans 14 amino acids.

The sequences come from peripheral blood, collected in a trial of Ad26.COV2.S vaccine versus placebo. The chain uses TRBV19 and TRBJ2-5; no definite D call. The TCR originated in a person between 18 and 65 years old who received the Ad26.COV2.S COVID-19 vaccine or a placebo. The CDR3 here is CASSTRAAGETQYF. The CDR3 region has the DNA TGTGCCAGTAGTACCCGGGCCGCAGGAGAGACCCAGTACTTC.